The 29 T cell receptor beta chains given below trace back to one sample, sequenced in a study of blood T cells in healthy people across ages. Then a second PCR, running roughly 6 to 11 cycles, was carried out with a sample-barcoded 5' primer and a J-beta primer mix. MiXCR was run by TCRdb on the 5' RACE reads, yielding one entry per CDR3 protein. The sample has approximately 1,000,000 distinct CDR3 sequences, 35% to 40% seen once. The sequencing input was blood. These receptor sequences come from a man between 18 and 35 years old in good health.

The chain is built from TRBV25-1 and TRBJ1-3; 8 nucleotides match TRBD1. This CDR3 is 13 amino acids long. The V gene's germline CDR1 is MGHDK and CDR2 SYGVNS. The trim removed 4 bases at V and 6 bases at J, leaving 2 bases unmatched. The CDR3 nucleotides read TGTGCCAGCAGTGGGACAGGGCAAAACACCATATATTTT. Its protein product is CASSGTGQNTIYF.

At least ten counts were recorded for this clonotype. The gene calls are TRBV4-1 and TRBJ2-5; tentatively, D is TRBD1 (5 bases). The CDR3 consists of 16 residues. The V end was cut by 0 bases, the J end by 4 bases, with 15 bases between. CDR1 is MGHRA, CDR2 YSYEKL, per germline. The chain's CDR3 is CASSQDGHQLRETQYF. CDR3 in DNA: TGCGCCAGCAGCCAAGATGGACACCAGCTACGAGAGACCCAGTACTTC.

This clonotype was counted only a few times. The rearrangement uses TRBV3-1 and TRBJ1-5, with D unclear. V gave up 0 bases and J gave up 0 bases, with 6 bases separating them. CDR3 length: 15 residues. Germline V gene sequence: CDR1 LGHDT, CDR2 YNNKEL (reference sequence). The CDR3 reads CASSQEVGSNQPQHF. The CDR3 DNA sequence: TGTGCCAGCAGCCAAGAGGTGGGTAGCAATCAGCCCCAGCATTTT.

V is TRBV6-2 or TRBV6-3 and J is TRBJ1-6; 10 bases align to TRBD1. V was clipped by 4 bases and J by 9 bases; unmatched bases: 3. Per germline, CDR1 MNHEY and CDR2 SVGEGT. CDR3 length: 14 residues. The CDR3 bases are TGTGCCAGCAGTTCGACAGGGGGCAGTTCACCCCTCCACTTT. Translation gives CASSSTGGSSPLHF.

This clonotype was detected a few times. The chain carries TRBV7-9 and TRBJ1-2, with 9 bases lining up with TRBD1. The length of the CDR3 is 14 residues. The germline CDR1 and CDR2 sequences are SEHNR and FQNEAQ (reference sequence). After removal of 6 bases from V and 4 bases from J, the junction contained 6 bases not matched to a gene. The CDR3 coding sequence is TGTGCCAGCAGACCGGGACAGGGTGCCTATGGCTACACCTTC. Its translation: CASRPGQGAYGYTF.

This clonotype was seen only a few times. CDR3 protein: CASSQTGTSADHEQYF. The CDR3 nucleotides are TGCGCCAGCAGCCAAACCGGGACTAGCGCGGACCATGAGCAGTACTTC. The J gene is TRBJ2-5, the V gene TRBV4-1, with 10 bases fitting TRBD2. The CDR3 is 16 amino acids. V dropped 2 bases and J dropped 11; count of bases not matched to a gene: 14. The germline V gene has CDR1 MGHRA and CDR2 YSYEKL.

The chain's CDR3 is CASSFFQLGTGYTF. DNA for the CDR3: TGTGCCAGCAGTTTTTTTCAGTTAGGGACTGGCTACACCTTC. V usage is TRBV12-3 or TRBV12-4 and J usage is TRBJ1-2, with D possibly TRBD1 on 5 matching bases. The V end lost 3 bases, the J end lost 7 bases, and 15 bases lay between the germline ends. CDR3 size: 14 residues.

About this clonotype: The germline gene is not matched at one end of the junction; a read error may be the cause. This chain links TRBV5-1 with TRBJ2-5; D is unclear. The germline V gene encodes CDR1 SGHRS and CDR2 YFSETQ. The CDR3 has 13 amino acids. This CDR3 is CASSSRDSETQYF. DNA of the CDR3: TGCGCCAGTAGCTCCCGAGATTCAGAGACCCAGTACTTC.

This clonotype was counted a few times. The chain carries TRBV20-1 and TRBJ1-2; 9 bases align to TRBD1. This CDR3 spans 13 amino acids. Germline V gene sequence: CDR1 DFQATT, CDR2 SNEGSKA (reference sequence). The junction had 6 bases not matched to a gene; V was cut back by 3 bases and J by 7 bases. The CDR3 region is CSARETGGAGYTF. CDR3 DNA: TGCAGTGCTAGGGAGACAGGGGGAGCTGGCTACACCTTC.

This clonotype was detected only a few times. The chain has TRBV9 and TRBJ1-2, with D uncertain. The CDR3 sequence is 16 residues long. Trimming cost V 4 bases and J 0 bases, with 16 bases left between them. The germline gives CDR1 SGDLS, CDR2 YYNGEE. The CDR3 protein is CASSPQEGGPNYGYTF. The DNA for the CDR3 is TGTGCCAGCAGCCCTCAGGAGGGCGGCCCTAACTATGGCTACACCTTC. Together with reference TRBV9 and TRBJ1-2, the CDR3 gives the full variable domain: DSGVTQTPKHLITATGQRVTLRCSPRSGDLSVYWYQQSLDQGLQFLIQYYNGEERAKGNILERFSAQQFPDLHSELNLSSLELGDSALYFCASSPQEGGPNYGYTFGSGTRLTVV.

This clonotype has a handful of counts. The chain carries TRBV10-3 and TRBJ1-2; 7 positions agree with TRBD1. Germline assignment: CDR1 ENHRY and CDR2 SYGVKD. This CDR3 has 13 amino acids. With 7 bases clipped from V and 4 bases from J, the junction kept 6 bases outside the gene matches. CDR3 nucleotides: TGTGCCATCACCCCGGGACAGCCCTATGGCTACACCTTC. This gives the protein CAITPGQPYGYTF.

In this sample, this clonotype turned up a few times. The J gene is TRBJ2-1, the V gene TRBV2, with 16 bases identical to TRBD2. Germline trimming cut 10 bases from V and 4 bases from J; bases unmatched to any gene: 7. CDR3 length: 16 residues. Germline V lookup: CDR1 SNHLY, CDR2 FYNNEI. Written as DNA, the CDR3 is TGTGCCATACCGGGACTAGCGGGGGGGATTTACAATGAGCAGTTCTTC. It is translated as CAIPGLAGGIYNEQFF.

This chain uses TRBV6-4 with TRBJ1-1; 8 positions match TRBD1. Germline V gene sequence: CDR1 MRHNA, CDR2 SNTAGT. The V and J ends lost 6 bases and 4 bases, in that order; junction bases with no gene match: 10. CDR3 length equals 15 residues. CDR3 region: CASRSQGGGGTEAFF. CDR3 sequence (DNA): TGTGCCAGCAGATCACAGGGGGGAGGAGGCACTGAAGCTTTCTTT.

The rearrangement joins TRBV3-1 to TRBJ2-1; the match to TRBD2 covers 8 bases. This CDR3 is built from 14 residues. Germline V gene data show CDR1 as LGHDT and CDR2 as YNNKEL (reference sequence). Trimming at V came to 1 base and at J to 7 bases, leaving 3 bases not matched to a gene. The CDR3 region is CASSQAAGDNEQFF. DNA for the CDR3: TGTGCCAGCAGCCAAGCAGCGGGGGATAATGAGCAGTTCTTC.

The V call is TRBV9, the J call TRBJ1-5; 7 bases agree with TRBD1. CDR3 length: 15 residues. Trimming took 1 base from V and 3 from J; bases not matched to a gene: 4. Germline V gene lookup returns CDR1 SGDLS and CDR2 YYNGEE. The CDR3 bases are TGTGCCAGCAGCGTAACCGGACAGGACAATCAGCCCCAGCATTTT. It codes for CASSVTGQDNQPQHF.

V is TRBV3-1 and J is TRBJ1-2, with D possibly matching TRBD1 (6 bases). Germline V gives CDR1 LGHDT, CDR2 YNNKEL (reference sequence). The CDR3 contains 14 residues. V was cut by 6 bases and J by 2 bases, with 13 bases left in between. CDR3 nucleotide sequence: TGTGCCAGCAGTCACAGGGCAGGGAACTATGGCTACACCTTC. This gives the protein CASSHRAGNYGYTF. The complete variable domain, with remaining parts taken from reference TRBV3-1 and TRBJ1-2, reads DTAVSQTPKYLVTQMGNDKSIKCEQNLGHDTMYWYKQDSKKFLKIMFSYNNKELIINETVPNRFSPKSPDKAHLNLHINSLELGDSAVYFCASSHRAGNYGYTFGSGTRLTVV.

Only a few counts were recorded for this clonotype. The CDR3 here is CASSLEGTGAYGYTF. DNA of the CDR3: TGTGCCAGCAGCTTAGAGGGGACAGGTGCCTATGGCTACACCTTC. This chain uses TRBV7-3 with TRBJ1-2; TRBD1 matches at 8 bases. Germline-derived CDR1 and CDR2 are SGHTA and FQGTGA. The CDR3 runs to 15 residues. V was pared by 2 bases and J by 4 bases, with 6 bases of the junction left unmatched.

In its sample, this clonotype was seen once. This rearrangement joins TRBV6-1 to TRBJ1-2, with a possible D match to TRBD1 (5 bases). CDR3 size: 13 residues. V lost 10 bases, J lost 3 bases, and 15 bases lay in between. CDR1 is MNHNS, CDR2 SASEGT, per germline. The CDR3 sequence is CATRDRTYYGYTF. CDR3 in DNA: TGTGCCACCCGGGACCGGACTTACTATGGCTACACCTTC.

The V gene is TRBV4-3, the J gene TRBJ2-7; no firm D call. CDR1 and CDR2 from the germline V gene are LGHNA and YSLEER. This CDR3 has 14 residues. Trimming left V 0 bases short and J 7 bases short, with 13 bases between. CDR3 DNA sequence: TGCGCCAGCAGCCAAGATCTAGAAGCCAATGAGCAGTACTTC. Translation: CASSQDLEANEQYF.

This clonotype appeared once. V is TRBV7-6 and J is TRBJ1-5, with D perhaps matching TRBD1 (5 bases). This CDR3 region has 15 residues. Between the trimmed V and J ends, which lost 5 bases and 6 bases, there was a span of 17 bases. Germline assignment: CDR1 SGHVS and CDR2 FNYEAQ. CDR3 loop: CASSPSLGGAQPQHF. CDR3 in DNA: TGTGCCAGCAGCCCCAGTTTGGGGGGAGCTCAGCCCCAGCATTTT.

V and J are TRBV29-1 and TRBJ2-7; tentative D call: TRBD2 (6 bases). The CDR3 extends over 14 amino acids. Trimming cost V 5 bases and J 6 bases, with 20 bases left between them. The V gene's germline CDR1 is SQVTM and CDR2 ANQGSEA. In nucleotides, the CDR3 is TGCAGCGTTCCTAGACTAGACCCTCGGGGCGAGCAGTACTTC. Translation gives CSVPRLDPRGEQYF.

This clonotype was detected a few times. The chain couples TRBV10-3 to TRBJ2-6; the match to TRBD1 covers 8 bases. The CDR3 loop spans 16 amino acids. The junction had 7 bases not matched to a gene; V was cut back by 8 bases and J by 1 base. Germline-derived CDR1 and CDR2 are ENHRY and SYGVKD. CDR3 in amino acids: CAIYDRGRSGANVLTF. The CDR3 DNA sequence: TGTGCCATCTACGACAGGGGACGATCTGGGGCCAACGTCCTGACTTTC.

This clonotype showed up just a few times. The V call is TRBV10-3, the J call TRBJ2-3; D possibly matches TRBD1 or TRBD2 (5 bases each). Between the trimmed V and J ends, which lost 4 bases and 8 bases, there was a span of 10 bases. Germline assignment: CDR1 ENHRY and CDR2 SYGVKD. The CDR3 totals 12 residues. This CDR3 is CAISGGSGTQYF. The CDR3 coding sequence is TGTGCCATCAGTGGGGGGAGTGGTACGCAGTATTTT.

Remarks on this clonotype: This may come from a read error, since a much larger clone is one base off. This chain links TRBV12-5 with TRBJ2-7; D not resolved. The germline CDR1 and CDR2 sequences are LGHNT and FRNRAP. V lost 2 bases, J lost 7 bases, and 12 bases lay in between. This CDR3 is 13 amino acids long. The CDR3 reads CASGLINNNEQYF. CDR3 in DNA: TGTGCTAGTGGTTTGATAAACAACAATGAGCAGTACTTC.

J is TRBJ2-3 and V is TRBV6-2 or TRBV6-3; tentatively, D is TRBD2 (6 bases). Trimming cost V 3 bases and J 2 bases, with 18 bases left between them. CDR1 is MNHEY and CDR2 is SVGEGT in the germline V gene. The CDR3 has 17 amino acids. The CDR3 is CASSYPAAGSYTDTQYF. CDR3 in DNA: TGTGCCAGCAGTTATCCGGCCGCGGGATCATACACAGATACGCAGTATTTT.

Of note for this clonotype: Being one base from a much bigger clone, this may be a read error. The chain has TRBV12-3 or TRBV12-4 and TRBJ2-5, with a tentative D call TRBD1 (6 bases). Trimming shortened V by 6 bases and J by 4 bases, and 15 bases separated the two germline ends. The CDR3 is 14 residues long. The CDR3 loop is CASRRAGVSETQYF. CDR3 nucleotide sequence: TGTGCCAGCAGAAGGGCAGGGGTATCAGAGACCCAGTACTTC.

CDR3 region: CASSATRVEVGSPLHF. The CDR3 region has the DNA TGTGCCAGCAGTGCGACCCGCGTTGAGGTAGGATCACCCCTCCACTTT. The J gene is TRBJ1-6, the V gene TRBV25-1; D is unresolved. Trimming stripped 4 bases from V and 10 bases from J, with 20 bases between. The germline gives CDR1 MGHDK, CDR2 SYGVNS. The CDR3 length is 16 residues.

The CDR3 DNA sequence: TGCGCCAGCAGCCAGGAGGCTGGGCCCCGTCTCGAAAAACTGTTTTTT. This codes for CASSQEAGPRLEKLFF. The rearrangement joins TRBV4-3 to TRBJ1-4; D uncertain. The CDR3 runs 16 residues. CDR1 and CDR2 (germline): LGHNA, YSLEER. V lost 3 bases, J lost 8 bases, and 19 bases lay in between.

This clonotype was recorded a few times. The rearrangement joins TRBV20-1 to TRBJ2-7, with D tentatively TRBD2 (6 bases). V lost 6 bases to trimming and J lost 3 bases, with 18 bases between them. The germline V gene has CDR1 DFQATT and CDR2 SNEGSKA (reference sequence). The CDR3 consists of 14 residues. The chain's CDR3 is CSAQTEGRYYEQYF. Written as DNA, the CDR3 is TGCAGTGCCCAGACGGAGGGACGGTACTACGAGCAGTACTTC.